Shown below are 11 T cell receptor beta chains from a single sample sequenced in a study of shared clonotypes between healthy human individuals (dated by TCRdb to about 2020). Library construction relied on the immunoSEQ multiplex PCR assay. In its TCRdb copy, this immuneACCESS table keeps in-frame sequences only and misses some clones. Where compared with another copy, unresolved V genes explain less than half of these, and the others have no known cause. Present in this sample are around 2,000,000 clones, around 96% of which were seen just once. The top ten clones comprise 0.85% to 1.3% of the sample. For the CD8 naive samples, CD45RO-negative cells were positively selected for CCR7, yielding a CD45RA+CCR7+ population from which TemRA cells were excluded. Sequencing was performed on naive CD8+ T cells sorted from blood. The cell subset or site label on this specimen signifies: CD45RA+CCR7+. The receptors come from a man aged 18 to 29 in good health.

Remarks on this clone: Relative to the germline gene, one junction end is altered; a read error may explain this. V is TRBV30 and J is TRBJ2-7, with a tentative D call TRBD2 (6 bases). CDR1 GTSNPN and CDR2 SVGIG come from the germline V gene (reference sequence). CDR3 size: 14 residues. The CDR3 region has the DNA TGTGCCTGGAGTGGATTCCGGGACTCCTTTCTCGGGGGTTTC. This codes for CAWSGFRDSFLGGF.

The rearrangement uses TRBV13 and TRBJ1-1, with no clear D. This CDR3 has 16 residues. The V and J ends lost 0 bases and 0 bases respectively, with 11 bases between them. CDR1 and CDR2 from the germline V gene are PRHDT and FYEKMQ (reference sequence). CDR3 protein: CASSLGSAGMNTEAFF. The CDR3 bases are TGTGCCAGCAGCTTAGGTTCTGCGGGCATGAACACTGAAGCTTTCTTT.

As DNA, the CDR3 is TGTGCCATCGCCGGGACAGAGGGCAATCAGCCCCAGCATTTT. This encodes CAIAGTEGNQPQHF. The chain links TRBV10-3 to TRBJ1-5; 7 nucleotides match TRBD1. The CDR3 has 14 residues. V trimming: 8 bases; J trimming: 2 bases; junction bases outside the gene matches: 6. CDR1 and CDR2 from the germline V gene are ENHRY and SYGVKD.

V and J are TRBV4-1 and TRBJ1-2, with 10 bases matching TRBD1. The J segment lost 8 bases and the V segment lost 3 bases, leaving 9 bases of the junction unmatched. Germline V CDR1 and CDR2: MGHRA, YSYEKL. There are 15 residues in the CDR3. For the CDR3, the DNA is TGCGCCAGCAGCCACCCCACGGACAGGGGGGGAGGCTACACCTTC. Protein: CASSHPTDRGGGYTF.

Written as DNA, the CDR3 is TGTGCCAGTAGTATAAGGGCGGGGTACCATGAAAAACTGTTTTTT. Amino acids: CASSIRAGYHEKLFF. V gene TRBV19 combines with J gene TRBJ1-4, with D unresolved. Germline values: CDR1 LNHDA, CDR2 SQIVND (reference sequence). V gave up 2 bases and J gave up 6 bases, with 13 bases separating them. The CDR3 length is 15 residues.

The rearrangement joins TRBV4-3 to TRBJ1-4; maybe TRBD1 (5 bases). Germline CDR1 and CDR2: LGHNA and YSLEER. V was pared by 0 bases and J by 7 bases, with 12 bases between. The CDR3 length is 15 residues. The CDR3 region is CASSQDQGAGEKLFF. CDR3 nucleotide sequence: TGCGCCAGCAGCCAAGATCAAGGGGCGGGTGAAAAACTGTTTTTT.

This sequence joins TRBV29-1 and TRBJ2-3; D call uncertain. There are 15 residues in the CDR3. V dropped 2 bases and J dropped 1 base, with 13 bases sitting between them. CDR1 is SQVTM, CDR2 ANQGSEA, per germline. CDR3 coding DNA: TGCAGCGTTGAATGGGTGGAGATTGGCACAGATACGCAGTATTTT. Translating it yields CSVEWVEIGTDTQYF.

The rearrangement links TRBV5-8 to TRBJ1-1; the D gene is possibly TRBD1 (5 bases). There are 14 residues in the CDR3. V lost 0 bases and J lost 6, with 12 bases in between. Germline lookup yields CDR1 SGHTS and CDR2 YDEGEE. The CDR3 spells CASSLAIGEPEAFF. CDR3 nucleotides: TGTGCCAGCAGCTTGGCAATAGGGGAACCTGAAGCTTTCTTT.

The CDR3 loop reads CASSMTGGTDTQYF. The CDR3 DNA is TGTGCCAGCAGCATGACAGGGGGAACAGATACGCAGTATTTT. The V call is TRBV28, the J call TRBJ2-3, with TRBD1 identical over 9 bases. After removal of 6 bases from V and 3 bases from J, the junction contained 4 bases not matched to a gene. CDR3 length: 14 residues. CDR1 MDHEN and CDR2 SYDVKM come from the germline V gene.

The chain combines TRBV6-5 with TRBJ2-7; 7 bases are a match to TRBD2. CDR1 and CDR2 from the germline V gene are MNHEY and SVGAGI. CDR3 length equals 13 residues. V gave up 8 bases and J gave up 2 bases; unmatched junction bases: 6. CDR3 sequence reads: CASGLGLTYEQYF. The CDR3 nucleotides are TGTGCCAGCGGGCTGGGACTAACCTACGAGCAGTACTTC.

This chain joins TRBV6-1 and TRBJ1-3, with 8 bases identical to TRBD1. Germline-derived CDR1 and CDR2 are MNHNS and SASEGT. V shed 4 bases, J shed 4 bases, and the junction held 18 bases outside the gene matches. The CDR3 sequence is 19 residues long. The CDR3 here is CASSGLIYRDRTAGNTIYF. CDR3 nucleotide sequence: TGTGCCAGCAGTGGCTTGATCTACCGGGACAGGACTGCCGGAAACACCATATATTTT.